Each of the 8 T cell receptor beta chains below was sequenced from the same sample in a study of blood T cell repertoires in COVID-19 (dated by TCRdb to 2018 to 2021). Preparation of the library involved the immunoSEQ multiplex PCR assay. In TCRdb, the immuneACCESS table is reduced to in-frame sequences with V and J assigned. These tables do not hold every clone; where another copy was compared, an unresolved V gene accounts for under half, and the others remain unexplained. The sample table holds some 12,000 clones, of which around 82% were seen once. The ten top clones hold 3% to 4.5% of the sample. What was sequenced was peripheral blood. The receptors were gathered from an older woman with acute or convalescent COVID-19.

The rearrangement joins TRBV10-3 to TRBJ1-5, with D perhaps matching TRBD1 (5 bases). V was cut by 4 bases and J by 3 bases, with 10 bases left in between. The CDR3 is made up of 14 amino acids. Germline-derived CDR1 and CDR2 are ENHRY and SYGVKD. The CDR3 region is CAISGGRANQPQHF. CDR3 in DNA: TGTGCCATCAGTGGGGGCCGGGCCAATCAGCCCCAGCATTTT.

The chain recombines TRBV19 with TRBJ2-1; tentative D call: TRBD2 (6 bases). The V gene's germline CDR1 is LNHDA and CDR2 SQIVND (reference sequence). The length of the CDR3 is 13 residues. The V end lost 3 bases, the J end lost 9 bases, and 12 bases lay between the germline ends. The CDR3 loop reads CASSIGRGPEQFF. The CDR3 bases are TGTGCCAGTAGTATCGGGCGGGGTCCTGAGCAGTTCTTC.

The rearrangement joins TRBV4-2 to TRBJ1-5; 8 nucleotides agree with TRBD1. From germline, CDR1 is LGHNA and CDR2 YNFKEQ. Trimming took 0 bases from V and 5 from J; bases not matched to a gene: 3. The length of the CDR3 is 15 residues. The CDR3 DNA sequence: TGTGCCAGCAGCCAAGATGGACAGGGCGATCAGCCCCAGCATTTT. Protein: CASSQDGQGDQPQHF.

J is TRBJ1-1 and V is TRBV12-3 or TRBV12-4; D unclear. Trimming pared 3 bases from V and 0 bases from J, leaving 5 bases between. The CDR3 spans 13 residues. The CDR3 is CASSFTVNTEAFF. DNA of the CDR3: TGTGCCAGCAGTTTTACGGTGAACACTGAAGCTTTCTTT.

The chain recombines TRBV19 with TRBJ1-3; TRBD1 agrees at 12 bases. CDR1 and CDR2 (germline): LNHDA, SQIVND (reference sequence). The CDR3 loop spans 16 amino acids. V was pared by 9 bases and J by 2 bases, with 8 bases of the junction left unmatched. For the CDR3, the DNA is TGTGCCAGCGCCGGGACAGGGGGCTCGGCTGGAAACACCATATATTTT. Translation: CASAGTGGSAGNTIYF.

The CDR3 bases are TGTGCCAGCAGTGAATTTACAGGAAGCTATGGCTACACCTTC. Translated: CASSEFTGSYGYTF. The chain combines TRBV6-1 with TRBJ1-2, with D possibly matching TRBD1 (5 bases). This CDR3 has 14 residues. Between the trimmed V and J ends, which lost 2 bases and 4 bases, there was a span of 11 bases. Germline V gene data show CDR1 as MNHNS and CDR2 as SASEGT.

The CDR3 DNA is TGTGCCAGCAGTGAGAGGGTACTGAACACTGAAGCTTTCTTT. Protein sequence: CASSERVLNTEAFF. The rearrangement joins TRBV2 to TRBJ1-1, with D unclear. The germline gives CDR1 SNHLY, CDR2 FYNNEI. The CDR3 is 14 residues long. V gave up 3 bases and J gave up 0 bases, with 8 bases separating them.

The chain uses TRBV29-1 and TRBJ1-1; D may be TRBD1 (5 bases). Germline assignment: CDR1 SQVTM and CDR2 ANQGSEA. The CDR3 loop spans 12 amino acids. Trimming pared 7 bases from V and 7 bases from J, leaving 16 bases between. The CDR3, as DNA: TGCAGCGCCAACTGGGGGGGATTTGAAGCTTTCTTT. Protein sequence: CSANWGGFEAFF.